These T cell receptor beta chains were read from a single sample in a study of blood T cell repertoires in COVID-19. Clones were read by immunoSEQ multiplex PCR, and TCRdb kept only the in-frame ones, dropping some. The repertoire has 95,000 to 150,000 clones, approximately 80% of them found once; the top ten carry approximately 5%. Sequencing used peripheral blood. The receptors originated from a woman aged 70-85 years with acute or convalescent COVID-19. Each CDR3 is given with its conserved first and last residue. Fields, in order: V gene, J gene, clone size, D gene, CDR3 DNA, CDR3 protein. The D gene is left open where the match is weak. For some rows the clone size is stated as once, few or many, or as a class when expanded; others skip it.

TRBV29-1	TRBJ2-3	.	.	TGCAGCGTTGAGTCTGCGGGGAGCACAGATACGCAGTATTTT	CSVESAGSTDTQYF
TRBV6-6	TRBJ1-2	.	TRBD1	TGTGCCAGCAGTTACGCTGGGGGACAGGAGGACTATGGCTACACCTTC	CASSYAGGQEDYGYTF
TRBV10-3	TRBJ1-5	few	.	.	CAISTSGGAPQPQHF
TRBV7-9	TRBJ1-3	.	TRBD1	TGTGCCAGCAGCTTTGGACAGGAAGGAAACACCATATATTTT	CASSFGQEGNTIYF
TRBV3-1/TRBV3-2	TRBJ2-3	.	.	TGTGCCAGCAGCCAAGAGTTCCGGGGAGACACAGATACGCAGTATTTT	CASSQEFRGDTDTQYF
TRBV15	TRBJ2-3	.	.	TGTGCCACCAGCAGAGATCGGGGCGGGGGCGGAGATACGCAGTATTTT	CATSRDRGGGGDTQYF
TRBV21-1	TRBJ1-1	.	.	TGTGCCAGCAGCAAAGAGCGAAGGAACACTGAAGCTTTCTTT	CASSKERRNTEAFF
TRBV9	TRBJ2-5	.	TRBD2	TGTGCCAGCAGCGTACAAGCGGGGGATCGGGAGACCCAGTACTTC	CASSVQAGDRETQYF
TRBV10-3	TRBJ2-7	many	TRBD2	TGTGCCATCAGTGAGTCGGGCAGGGAGGGCGAGCAGTACTTC	CAISESGREGEQYF
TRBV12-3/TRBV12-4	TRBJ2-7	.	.	TGTGCCAGCAGCCCCAGGGGCTACGAGCAGTACTTC	CASSPRGYEQYF
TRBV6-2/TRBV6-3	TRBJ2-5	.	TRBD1	TGTGCCAGCAGTTACCTTCTGGGGACAGAACAAGAGACCCAGTACTTC	CASSYLLGTEQETQYF
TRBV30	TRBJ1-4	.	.	TGTGCCTGGAGTGTCCCCATCCCGGGTAATGAAAAACTGTTTTTT	CAWSVPIPGNEKLFF
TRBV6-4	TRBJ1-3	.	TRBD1	TGTGCCAGCAGTCCCCGAGACAGGGGGACCATCGACACCATATATTTT	CASSPRDRGTIDTIYF
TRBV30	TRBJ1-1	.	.	TGTGCCTCGGAGCAGAACACTGAAGCTTTCTTT	CASEQNTEAFF
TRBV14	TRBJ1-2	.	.	TGTGCCAGCAGCTCGTACGCTAATAATCCGGTTAACTATGGCTACACCTTC	CASSSYANNPVNYGYTF
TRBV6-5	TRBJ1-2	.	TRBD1	TGTGCCAGCACGGTGGCAGGGGGAGGTGGCTACACCTTC	CASTVAGGGGYTF
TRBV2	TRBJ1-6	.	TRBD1	TGTGCCAGCAGTGATAGGGACAGGGTGGGGTCACCCCTCCACTTT	CASSDRDRVGSPLHF
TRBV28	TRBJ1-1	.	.	TGTGCCAGCAGCCCCCCCGGGGGGGCCTTGGGAGCTTTCTTT	CASSPPGGALGAFF
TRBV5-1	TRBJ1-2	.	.	TGCGCCAGCAGCTCCGCTCTGGAGGGTGGCTACACCTTC	CASSSALEGGYTF
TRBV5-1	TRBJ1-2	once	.	TGCGCCAGCAGCCTTGACACCAGAGGGAACTATGGCTACACCTTC	CASSLDTRGNYGYTF
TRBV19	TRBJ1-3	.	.	TGTGCCAGTAGTTCGACAACTGGAAACACCATATATTTT	CASSSTTGNTIYF
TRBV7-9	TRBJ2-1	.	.	TGTGCCAGCAGCTTAGGACAAACCTACAATGAGCAGTTCTTC	CASSLGQTYNEQFF
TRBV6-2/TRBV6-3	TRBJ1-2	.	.	TGTGCCAGCAGTTACGAGGGAAGCCATGGCTACACCTTC	CASSYEGSHGYTF
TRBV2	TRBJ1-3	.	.	TGTGCCAGCATCCGGGACTCTGGAAACACCATATATTTT	CASIRDSGNTIYF
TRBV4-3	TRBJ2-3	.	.	TGCGCCAGCAGCCAAGATCTCCTAGCAAGCACAGATACGCAGTATTTT	CASSQDLLASTDTQYF
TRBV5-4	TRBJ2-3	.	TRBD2	TGTGCCAGCAGCTCTCCTAGCGGGGAGACAGATACGCAGTATTTT	CASSSPSGETDTQYF
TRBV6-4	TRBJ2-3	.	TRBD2	TGTGCCAGCAGTGGGACTAGCGGGGGCACAGATACGCAGTATTTT	CASSGTSGGTDTQYF
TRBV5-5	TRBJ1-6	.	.	TGTGCCAGCAGCGCTACAGGTACAGCTTCACCCCTCCACTTT	CASSATGTASPLHF
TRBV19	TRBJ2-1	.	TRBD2	TGTGCCAGTAGCCCCGGACTAGCTCGCTCCTACAATGAGCAGTTCTTC	CASSPGLARSYNEQFF
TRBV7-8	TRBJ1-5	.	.	TGTGCCAGCAGCTTCAGAGGGTGGGGAAACCCCAATCAGCCCCAGCATTTT	CASSFRGWGNPNQPQHF
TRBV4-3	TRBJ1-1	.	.	TGCGCCAGCAGCCAAGGGCCGGGGGTGAACACTGAAGCTTTCTTT	CASSQGPGVNTEAFF
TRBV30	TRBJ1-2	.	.	TGTGCCTGGAGTGGCGTGCGGACTGGAGGCTACACCTTC	CAWSGVRTGGYTF
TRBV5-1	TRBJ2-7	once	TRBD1	TGCGCCAGCAGCTTGGAGGGCAGGGGGTCCTACGAGCAGTACTTC	CASSLEGRGSYEQYF
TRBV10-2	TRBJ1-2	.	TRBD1	TGCGCCAGCAGTGAGTCCGGACAGGTGGATGGCTACACCTTC	CASSESGQVDGYTF
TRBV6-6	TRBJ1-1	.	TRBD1	TGTGCCAGCAGTAACACAGGACAGGGTGGGACTGAAGCTTTCTTT	CASSNTGQGGTEAFF
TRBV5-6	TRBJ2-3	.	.	TGTGCCAGCAGCTTGGACCTGGGGGGACTGCGCACAGATACGCAGTATTTT	CASSLDLGGLRTDTQYF
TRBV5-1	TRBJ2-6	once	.	TGCGCCAGCAGCTTAGCCTTAGCCCCTGGGGCCAACGTCCTGACTTTC	CASSLALAPGANVLTF
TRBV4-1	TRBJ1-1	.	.	TGCGCCAGCAGACGGGGTGAACGGACTGAAGCTTTCTTT	CASRRGERTEAFF
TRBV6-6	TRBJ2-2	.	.	TGTGCCAGCAGTTACGCCAGGAACACCGGGGAGCTGTTTTTT	CASSYARNTGELFF
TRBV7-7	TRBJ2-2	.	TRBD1	TGTGCCAGCATCAGAAGAACAGGGGGTGCCACCGGGGAGCTGTTTTTT	CASIRRTGGATGELFF
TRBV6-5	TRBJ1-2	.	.	TGTGCCAGCAGTTATCGAGGAGCGGCCGGTGGCTACACCTTC	CASSYRGAAGGYTF
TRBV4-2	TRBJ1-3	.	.	TGTGCCAGCAGCCATGCTTCGGGCTCTGGAAACACCATATATTTT	CASSHASGSGNTIYF
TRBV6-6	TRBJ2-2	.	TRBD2	TGTGCCAGCACTACGGGACTAGCTCTGAACACCGGGGAGCTGTTTTTT	CASTTGLALNTGELFF
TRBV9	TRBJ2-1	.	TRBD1	TGTGCCAGCAGCAGAGGGACAGGGGTTAGTTATGAGCAGTTCTTC	CASSRGTGVSYEQFF
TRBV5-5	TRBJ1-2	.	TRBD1	TGTGCCAGCAGCTTGAAAGGGGACAGGGGGTATTATGGCTACACCTTC	CASSLKGDRGYYGYTF
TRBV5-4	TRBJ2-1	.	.	TGTGCCAGCAGCTTGGTACCTAACGCGGACAATGAGCAGTTCTTC	CASSLVPNADNEQFF
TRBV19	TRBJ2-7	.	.	TGTGCCAGTTCTCAGGGATCCCTTTACGAGCAGTACTTC	CASSQGSLYEQYF
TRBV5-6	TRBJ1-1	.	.	TGTGCCAGCAGCGCAACAGTCACTGAAGCTTTCTTT	CASSATVTEAFF
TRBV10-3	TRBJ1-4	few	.	TGTGCCACCTCTGACGGAGTGAATGAAAAACTGTTTTTT	CATSDGVNEKLFF
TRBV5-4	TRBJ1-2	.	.	TGTGCCAGCAGCCCCTCAACAGCCTGGCACTATGGCTACACCTTC	CASSPSTAWHYGYTF
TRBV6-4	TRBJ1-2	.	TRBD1	TGTGCCAGCAGTGCGACAGGGGGCGGCTACACCTTC	CASSATGGGYTF
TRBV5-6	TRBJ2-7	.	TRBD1	TGTGCCAGCAGCTTTGGGACAGGGAGGAGGTACGAGCAGTACTTC	CASSFGTGRRYEQYF
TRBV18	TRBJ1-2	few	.	TGTGCCAGCTCACCACCTTTCGACAGAGCTAACTATGGCTACACCTTC	CASSPPFDRANYGYTF
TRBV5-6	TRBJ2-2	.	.	TGTGCCAGCAGCTTGGGGGGAGTCAACACCGGGGAGCTGTTTTTT	CASSLGGVNTGELFF
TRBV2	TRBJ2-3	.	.	TGTGCCAGCAGTGAACCCTTCACAGATACGCAGTATTTT	CASSEPFTDTQYF
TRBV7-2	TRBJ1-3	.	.	TGTGCCAGCAGCCGCGGACAGCGCACCTCTGGAAACACCATATATTTT	CASSRGQRTSGNTIYF
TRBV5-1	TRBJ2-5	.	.	TGCGCCAGCAGCGGGGGCAGCGGGGCCGTGCAAGAGACCCAGTACTTC	CASSGGSGAVQETQYF
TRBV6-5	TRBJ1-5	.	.	TGTGCCAGCAGCGATAGGGGTTACTCCCAGCCCCAGCATTTT	CASSDRGYSQPQHF
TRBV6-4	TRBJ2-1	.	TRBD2	TGTGCCAGCAGTCAGAAGGGACTAGCGGGGGGGCCGGGAAATGAGCAGTTCTTC	CASSQKGLAGGPGNEQFF
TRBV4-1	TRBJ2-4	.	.	TGCGCCAGCAGCCCGATAGAAGAAAGTATCAAAAACATTCAGTACTTC	CASSPIEESIKNIQYF